The 26 T cell receptor beta chains below come from one sample, sequenced in a study of blood T cell repertoires in COVID-19. Generated by immunoSEQ multiplex PCR, the TCRdb table keeps only in-frame clones and is missing some. The table includes 150,000 or so clones, approximately 88% detected once. Sequences were obtained from PBMCs or T cells enriched from blood (not recorded which). The receptor source for this set is a woman in her fifties or sixties who had recovered from COVID-19.

This clone was observed once. The chain recombines TRBV6-5 with TRBJ1-4, with 8 bases fitting TRBD1. Germline-derived CDR1 and CDR2 are MNHEY and SVGAGI. V trimming: 6 bases; J trimming: 10 bases; junction bases outside the gene matches: 10. The CDR3 has 14 amino acids. Here the CDR3 DNA reads TGTGCCAGCAGAGACTCTGGACAGGGAGGAAAACTGTTTTTT. Its protein product is CASRDSGQGGKLFF.

This clone was seen a single time. The chain is built from TRBV3-1 (or the pseudogene TRBV3-2) and TRBJ1-3, with D perhaps matching TRBD1 (5 bases). Trimming removed 4 bases from V and 3 bases from J, with 13 bases in between. This CDR3 has 15 amino acids. The germline gives CDR1 LGHDT, CDR2 YNNKEL (reference sequence). DNA for the CDR3: TGTGCCAGCAGCCTCCAGGGAGGAGATGGAAACACCATATATTTT. Translating it yields CASSLQGGDGNTIYF.

The rearrangement links TRBV19 to TRBJ1-1, with a tentative D call TRBD1 (5 bases). This CDR3 region has 15 residues. The V and J ends lost 5 bases and 0 bases respectively, with 13 bases between them. Germline lookup yields CDR1 LNHDA and CDR2 SQIVND (reference sequence). CDR3 sequence (DNA): TGTGCCAGTAGTGCCGACAGAACTATGAACACTGAAGCTTTCTTT. The encoded protein is CASSADRTMNTEAFF.

The chain combines TRBV6-1 with TRBJ2-3; 9 bases agree with TRBD1. The junction had 6 bases not matched to a gene; V was cut back by 2 bases and J by 3 bases. This CDR3 is 16 amino acids long. Germline V lookup: CDR1 MNHNS, CDR2 SASEGT. The CDR3 sequence is CASSERYRGRTDTQYF. The DNA for the CDR3 is TGTGCCAGCAGTGAAAGGTACAGGGGGCGAACAGATACGCAGTATTTT.

The rearrangement joins TRBV2 to TRBJ1-1; D may be TRBD1 (5 bases). The germline V and J ends were trimmed by 5 bases and 7 bases, with 11 bases remaining between them. The CDR3 spans 12 residues. CDR1 SNHLY and CDR2 FYNNEI come from the germline V gene. The CDR3, as DNA: TGTGCCAGCAGTTGGGGGGGTGGTGAAGCTTTCTTT. Protein sequence: CASSWGGGEAFF.

The V call is TRBV27, the J call TRBJ2-3; 11 nucleotides match TRBD2. Germline CDR1 is MNHEY and CDR2 is SMNVEV (reference sequence). The V and J ends lost 5 bases and 6 bases, in that order; junction bases with no gene match: 13. The CDR3 has 17 amino acids. The chain's CDR3 is CASSPGTSGPRGDTQYF. CDR3 nucleotides: TGTGCCAGCAGTCCAGGGACTAGCGGACCCCGAGGGGATACGCAGTATTTT.

This CDR3 is CASSLGQRSTEAFF. CDR3 in DNA: TGTGCCAGCAGCTTGGGGCAACGTTCCACTGAAGCTTTCTTT. V gene TRBV11-2 combines with J gene TRBJ1-1, with D possibly being TRBD1 (5 bases). The germline gives CDR1 SGHAT, CDR2 FQNNGV. There are 14 residues in the CDR3. Deletions cut 3 bases from V and 4 bases from J, with 12 bases between.

CDR3 nucleotide sequence: TGCGCCAGCAGCTTGTCGACTAGTAACTACGAGCAGTACTTC. Its translation: CASSLSTSNYEQYF. V is TRBV5-1 and J is TRBJ2-7; tentatively, D is TRBD2 (6 bases). V was shortened by 1 base and J by 3 bases, with 11 bases between the two germline ends. There are 14 residues in the CDR3. Germline V gene sequence: CDR1 SGHRS, CDR2 YFSETQ.

This chain joins TRBV20-1 and TRBJ2-7; 9 nucleotides agree with TRBD1. Germline V gene data show CDR1 as DFQATT and CDR2 as SNEGSKA (reference sequence). The CDR3 has 13 residues. The V gene end was trimmed by 3 bases and the J gene end by 3 bases; junction bases not matched to a gene: 3. The CDR3 DNA sequence: TGCAGTGCTAGTGGGGACAGGGTCTACGAGCAGTACTTC. It is translated as CSASGDRVYEQYF.

The chain recombines TRBV18 with TRBJ1-6, with D unclear. V dropped 2 bases and J dropped 8 bases, with 13 bases sitting between them. The V gene's germline CDR1 is KGHSH and CDR2 LQKENI. The CDR3 contains 15 residues. CDR3 sequence reads: CASSPSARFYSPLHF. Written as DNA, the CDR3 is TGTGCCAGCTCACCATCGGCCAGGTTTTATTCACCCCTCCACTTT.

In this sample, this clone turned up once. The chain recombines TRBV5-4 with TRBJ1-2; D is ambiguous. Trimming left V 1 base short and J 1 base short, with 17 bases between. The CDR3 totals 17 residues. Germline CDR1 SGHNT, CDR2 YYREEE (reference sequence). The CDR3, as DNA: TGTGCCAGCAGCTTGTCTGTAGGAGCCGATTATAACTATGGCTACACCTTC. Its protein product is CASSLSVGADYNYGYTF.

In this sample, this clone turned up a few times. V gene TRBV7-8 combines with J gene TRBJ2-1; 9 nucleotides line up with TRBD2. This CDR3 comprises 17 residues. Germline CDR1 reads SGHVS; CDR2 reads FQNEAQ. J was trimmed by 4 bases and V by 5 bases; bases with no gene match: 12. In nucleotides, the CDR3 is TGTGCCAGCAGCCCCCCGACGGCGGGGGGGAGGTACAATGAGCAGTTCTTC. Encoded protein: CASSPPTAGGRYNEQFF. The full variable domain, in which reference TRBV7-8 and TRBJ2-1 provide the parts outside the CDR3, is GAGVSQSPRYKVAKRGQDVALRCDPISGHVSLFWYQQALGQGPEFLTYFQNEAQLDKSGLPSDRFFAERPEGSVSTLKIQRTQQEDSAVYLCASSPPTAGGRYNEQFFGPGTRLTVL.

This chain uses TRBV5-1 with TRBJ1-1; 7 bases fit TRBD1. This CDR3 spans 15 amino acids. V lost 0 bases and J lost 1; bases outside the gene matches: 3. The germline V gene encodes CDR1 SGHRS and CDR2 YFSETQ. CDR3 region: CASSLAQGENTEAFF. Written as DNA, the CDR3 is TGCGCCAGCAGCTTGGCTCAGGGGGAGAACACTGAAGCTTTCTTT.

The chain is built from TRBV6-5 and TRBJ1-6; D possibly corresponds to TRBD1 (6 bases). The CDR3 runs 14 residues. In germline, CDR1 is MNHEY, CDR2 SVGAGI. With 8 bases removed from V and 3 bases from J, the gap between germline ends came to 11 bases. The CDR3 protein is CASGPQGYNSPLHF. In DNA form, the CDR3 reads TGTGCCAGCGGGCCACAGGGCTATAATTCACCCCTCCACTTT.

The chain couples TRBV6-2 or TRBV6-3 to TRBJ2-7; 9 bases match TRBD1. The trim removed 0 bases at V and 4 bases at J, leaving 4 bases unmatched. CDR1 and CDR2 from the germline V gene are MNHEY and SVGEGT. There are 15 residues in the CDR3. The CDR3 DNA is TGTGCCAGCAGTTACTCACAGGGGGCTGGTTACGAGCAGTACTTC. It codes for CASSYSQGAGYEQYF.

The V call is TRBV29-1, the J call TRBJ1-2, with D possibly being TRBD1 (6 bases). The V gene's germline CDR1 is SQVTM and CDR2 ANQGSEA. The V end was cut by 1 base, the J end by 4 bases, with 10 bases between. This CDR3 is 13 amino acids long. DNA for the CDR3: TGCAGCGTTGAAGTAACGACAGGCTATGGCTACACCTTC. This sequence encodes CSVEVTTGYGYTF.

The chain links TRBV3-1 (or the pseudogene TRBV3-2) to TRBJ1-1; weak D call: TRBD1 (5 bases). Germline lookup yields CDR1 LGHDT and CDR2 YNNKEL (reference sequence). The CDR3 is 14 amino acids. Trimming removed 0 bases at V and 10 bases at J, with 15 bases between. The DNA of the CDR3 is TGTGCCAGCAGCCAAGATACAAAGGGGCGCCGAGCTTTCTTT. As protein: CASSQDTKGRRAFF.

CDR3 residues: CASSHYGRAGYNEQFF. CDR3 nucleotide sequence: TGTGCCAGCAGCCATTACGGGAGGGCCGGCTACAATGAGCAGTTCTTC. The chain combines TRBV3-1 (or the pseudogene TRBV3-2) with TRBJ2-1; 8 bases fit TRBD2. The CDR3 covers 16 residues. CDR1 is LGHDT and CDR2 is YNNKEL in the germline V gene (reference sequence). Germline trimming cut 3 bases from V and 3 bases from J; bases unmatched to any gene: 7.

This clone was observed a single time. The chain couples TRBV28 to TRBJ1-6; 9 bases map to TRBD1. The CDR3 extends over 19 amino acids. CDR1 and CDR2 (germline): MDHEN, SYDVKM. The J segment lost 0 bases and the V segment lost 4 bases, leaving 10 bases of the junction unmatched. This CDR3 reads CASSSPTGGYDSYNSPLHF. DNA of the CDR3: TGTGCCAGCAGTTCCCCGACAGGGGGATATGACTCCTATAATTCACCCCTCCACTTT.

The chain uses TRBV28 and TRBJ1-2, with 7 bases lining up with TRBD1. The CDR3 covers 13 residues. In germline, CDR1 is MDHEN, CDR2 SYDVKM. The ends lost 5 bases at V and 2 bases at J; junction bases unmatched: 2. This CDR3 is CASSTGANYGYTF. In DNA, the CDR3 is TGTGCCAGCAGTACAGGGGCAAACTATGGCTACACCTTC.

This rearrangement joins TRBV7-8 to TRBJ1-5, with a possible D match to TRBD1 (5 bases). Trimming stripped 5 bases from V and 4 bases from J, with 9 bases between. Germline lookup yields CDR1 SGHVS and CDR2 FQNEAQ. CDR3 length: 13 residues. The CDR3 coding sequence is TGTGCCAGCAGCCCAGGGCGTAATCAGCCCCAGCATTTT. Residues: CASSPGRNQPQHF.

This clone was seen only a few times. The CDR3 sequence is CASSYDRANTGELFF. The DNA of the CDR3 is TGTGCCAGCAGTTACGACAGGGCGAACACCGGGGAGCTGTTTTTT. The J gene is TRBJ2-2, the V gene TRBV6-5; 7 bases map to TRBD1. Germline lookup yields CDR1 MNHEY and CDR2 SVGAGI. Trimming removed 2 bases from V and 0 bases from J; junction bases left unmatched: 0. This CDR3 spans 15 amino acids.

The chain links TRBV13 to TRBJ2-3; D perhaps matches TRBD2 (5 bases). Deletions cut 2 bases from V and 6 bases from J, with 9 bases between. Looked up from germline, CDR1 is PRHDT and CDR2 is FYEKMQ (reference sequence). This CDR3 comprises 13 residues. The CDR3 nucleotides read TGTGCCAGCAGCTTACCTCCGGGGGATACGCAGTATTTT. It encodes CASSLPPGDTQYF.

The chain couples TRBV10-3 to TRBJ2-5; D call uncertain. CDR3 length equals 13 residues. V shed 6 bases and J shed 3 bases, with 11 bases lying between them. Germline values: CDR1 ENHRY, CDR2 SYGVKD. Here the CDR3 reads CAIRGGLKETQYF. In DNA form, the CDR3 reads TGTGCCATCAGGGGTGGGCTAAAAGAGACCCAGTACTTC.

The chain couples TRBV10-3 to TRBJ2-1; TRBD2 matches 11 bases. Unmatched junction bases numbered 12, after V lost 3 bases and J lost 2 bases. Germline V gene sequence: CDR1 ENHRY, CDR2 SYGVKD. The CDR3 has 19 residues. For the CDR3, the DNA is TGTGCCATCAGTGAAACCGGGACTAGCGGAGGTAGCCCCTACAATGAGCAGTTCTTC. Protein: CAISETGTSGGSPYNEQFF.

In this sample, this clone turned up a few times. J is TRBJ1-6 and V is TRBV5-1, with TRBD1 matching 7 bases. The CDR3 is 15 amino acids. The ends lost 0 bases at V and 10 bases at J; junction bases unmatched: 7. Germline lookup yields CDR1 SGHRS and CDR2 YFSETQ. The CDR3 region is CASSLDVTGQSPLHF. In DNA form, the CDR3 reads TGCGCCAGCAGCTTGGATGTGACAGGGCAATCACCCCTCCACTTT.